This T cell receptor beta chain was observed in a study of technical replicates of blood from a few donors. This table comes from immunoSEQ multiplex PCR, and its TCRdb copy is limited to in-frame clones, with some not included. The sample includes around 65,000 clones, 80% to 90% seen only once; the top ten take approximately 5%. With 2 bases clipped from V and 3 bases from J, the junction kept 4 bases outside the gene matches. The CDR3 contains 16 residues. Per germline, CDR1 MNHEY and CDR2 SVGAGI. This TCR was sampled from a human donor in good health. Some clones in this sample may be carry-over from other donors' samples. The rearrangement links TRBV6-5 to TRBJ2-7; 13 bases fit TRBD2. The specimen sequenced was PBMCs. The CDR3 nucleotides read TGTGCCAGCAGTTACGGGACTAGCGGGACCAGCTACGAGCAGTACTTC. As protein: CASSYGTSGTSYEQYF.